Listed here are 20 T cell receptor beta chains from one sample, sequenced in a study of cytomegalovirus exposure and HLA in healthy donors. The PCR contained 60 Vbeta and 13 Jbeta primers. Here immunoSEQ multiplex PCR was the method, and the copy in TCRdb shows in-frame clones only, minus some. Of some 130,000 clones detected, about 79% appear once; the ten largest clones hold approximately 1.8%. Sequencing used PBMCs. Receptor source: a female donor in good health and CMV-seropositive.

The chain joins TRBV19 to TRBJ1-6; 10 bases match TRBD1. CDR3 length: 15 amino acids. The germline CDR1 and CDR2 sequences are LNHDA and SQIVND (reference sequence). After removal of 8 bases from V and 10 bases from J, the junction contained 11 bases not matched to a gene. The CDR3, as DNA: TGTGCCAGTGGAGAGACCGGGACAGGGGCCTCACCCCTCCACTTT. This sequence encodes CASGETGTGASPLHF.

The chain uses TRBV9 and TRBJ2-7, with a possible D match to TRBD2 (5 bases). Germline V gene sequence: CDR1 SGDLS, CDR2 YYNGEE. V shed 0 bases and J shed 3 bases, with 13 bases lying between them. CDR3 length equals 15 residues. The CDR3 sequence is CASSVAEGLGYEQYF. The CDR3 region has the DNA TGTGCCAGCAGCGTAGCCGAGGGTTTGGGCTACGAGCAGTACTTC.

In its sample, this clone was seen a few times. The gene calls are TRBV4-2 and TRBJ2-7, with 7 nucleotides matching TRBD1. This CDR3 has 15 residues. Per germline, CDR1 LGHNA and CDR2 YNFKEQ. Trimming cost V 3 bases and J 1 base; bases outside gene matches: 6. The CDR3 sequence: CASSHTGVGSYEQYF. The CDR3 coding sequence is TGTGCCAGCAGCCACACAGGGGTTGGGTCCTACGAGCAGTACTTC.

This rearrangement joins TRBV5-6 to TRBJ2-7; D is possibly TRBD1 (6 bases). The V and J ends lost 0 bases and 3 bases respectively, with 10 bases between them. Germline V lookup: CDR1 SGHDT, CDR2 YYEEEE. This CDR3 has 14 residues. This CDR3 is CASSLGQGYYEQYF. DNA for the CDR3: TGTGCCAGCAGCTTGGGGCAGGGGTACTACGAGCAGTACTTC.

DNA of the CDR3: TGTGCCAGCAGCTTAGGGGACAGGGGATGGGCTAACTATGGCTACACCTTC. As protein: CASSLGDRGWANYGYTF. This chain uses TRBV7-2 with TRBJ1-2, with TRBD1 matching over 10 bases. Unmatched junction bases numbered 5, after V lost 1 base and J lost 0 bases. The V gene's germline CDR1 is SGHTA and CDR2 FQGNSA. This CDR3 comprises 17 residues.

The rearrangement joins TRBV7-2 to TRBJ2-2; D ambiguous. In germline, CDR1 is SGHTA, CDR2 FQGNSA. There are 15 residues in the CDR3. The V and J ends lost 1 base and 4 bases respectively, with 10 bases between them. CDR3 nucleotides: TGTGCCAGCAGCTTAGTGGGCAGAACCACCGGGGAGCTGTTTTTT. Protein sequence: CASSLVGRTTGELFF. Full variable domain (outside the CDR3, taken from reference TRBV7-2 and TRBJ2-2): GAGVSQSPSNKVTEKGKDVELRCDPISGHTALYWYRQSLGQGLEFLIYFQGNSAPDKSGLPSDRFSAERTGGSVSTLTIQRTQQEDSAVYLCASSLVGRTTGELFFGEGSRLTVL.

CDR3 sequence: CASSQDPGQGDEQYF. The CDR3 DNA follows: TGCGCCAGCAGCCAAGATCCCGGACAGGGGGACGAGCAGTACTTC. The chain is built from TRBV4-1 and TRBJ2-7, with 10 positions matching TRBD1. This CDR3 contains 15 residues. The V gene end was trimmed by 0 bases and the J gene end by 5 bases; junction bases not matched to a gene: 4. Per the germline V gene, CDR1 is MGHRA and CDR2 is YSYEKL.

The chain couples TRBV4-1 to TRBJ1-2; unclear D gene. The V end lost 2 bases, the J end lost 7 bases, and 5 bases lay between the germline ends. In germline, CDR1 is MGHRA, CDR2 YSYEKL. The CDR3 is made up of 11 amino acids. CDR3 DNA sequence: TGCGCCAGCAGCCAATCGAGTGGCTACACCTTC. Protein product: CASSQSSGYTF.

Points on this clone: Other DNA sequences of this sample code for an identical CDR3. This sequence joins TRBV2 and TRBJ2-5; possibly TRBD2 for D (7 bases). The CDR3 is 13 residues long. Trimming removed 8 bases at V and 7 bases at J, with 17 bases between. Per germline, CDR1 SNHLY and CDR2 FYNNEI. CDR3 in amino acids: CASGGDNKLTQYF. In nucleotides, the CDR3 is TGTGCCAGCGGGGGGGACAATAAACTGACCCAGTACTTC.

This clone appeared a few times. This sequence joins TRBV7-6 and TRBJ2-7; TRBD2 matches at 13 bases. The CDR3 spans 15 residues. V lost 1 base to trimming and J lost 3 bases; unmatched junction nucleotides: 0. Per the germline V gene, CDR1 is SGHVS and CDR2 is FNYEAQ. The CDR3, as DNA: TGTGCCAGCAGCTTAGGGACTAGCGGGAGCTACGAGCAGTACTTC. Translating gives CASSLGTSGSYEQYF.

The V gene is TRBV15, the J gene TRBJ2-1; D unresolved. CDR3 length: 15 residues. CDR1 and CDR2 from the germline V gene are LNHNV and YYDKDF (reference sequence). V was pared by 0 bases and J by 4 bases, with 10 bases between. The CDR3 spells CATSRDRSRYNEQFF. The CDR3 region has the DNA TGTGCCACCAGCAGAGATCGTAGTAGATACAATGAGCAGTTCTTC.

This clone has a single count. This chain uses TRBV19 with TRBJ2-7; 10 nucleotides align to TRBD1. The CDR3 spans 15 residues. CDR1 and CDR2 (germline): LNHDA, SQIVND (reference sequence). Losses at the gene ends were 5 bases for V and 4 bases for J; bases not matched to a gene: 8. CDR3 sequence reads: CASSATGTGVYEQYF. In DNA form, the CDR3 reads TGTGCCAGTAGTGCGACCGGGACAGGGGTATACGAGCAGTACTTC.

The rearrangement joins TRBV5-1 to TRBJ2-4; 10 bases match TRBD2. The CDR3 totals 17 residues. Germline CDR1 is SGHRS and CDR2 is YFSETQ. The ends lost 0 bases at V and 0 bases at J; junction bases unmatched: 3. CDR3 nucleotides: TGCGCCAGCAGCTTGGTCACTAGCGGGGTAGCCAAAAACATTCAGTACTTC. It specifies CASSLVTSGVAKNIQYF.

V usage is TRBV7-9 and J usage is TRBJ2-7; tentative D call: TRBD1 (6 bases). In germline, CDR1 is SEHNR, CDR2 FQNEAQ (reference sequence). There are 15 residues in the CDR3. Deletions cut 4 bases from V and 4 bases from J, with 17 bases between. CDR3 residues: CASSSLGATGYEQYF. The CDR3 DNA is TGTGCCAGCAGCTCCTTGGGGGCCACGGGTTACGAGCAGTACTTC.

There are a few counts of this clone. This chain uses TRBV5-4 with TRBJ2-5; 7 nucleotides agree with TRBD1. Germline values: CDR1 SGHNT, CDR2 YYREEE (reference sequence). Trimming at V came to 4 bases and at J to 3 bases, leaving 12 bases not matched to a gene. The CDR3 is 16 residues long. The CDR3, as DNA: TGTGCCAGCAGCACCCGGACAGGACCCCAAGAAGAGACCCAGTACTTC. As protein: CASSTRTGPQEETQYF.

This clone was detected only a few times. The CDR3 coding sequence is TGTGCCAGTACCCGACTAGCGGGAGGGCGCACAGATACGCAGTATTTT. Protein sequence: CASTRLAGGRTDTQYF. The chain combines TRBV19 with TRBJ2-3; 14 bases match TRBD2. With 7 bases clipped from V and 1 base from J, the junction kept 4 bases outside the gene matches. The CDR3 is 16 residues long. CDR1 is LNHDA and CDR2 is SQIVND in the germline V gene (reference sequence).

The chain recombines TRBV30 with TRBJ1-1, with 8 bases fitting TRBD1. J was trimmed by 0 bases and V by 5 bases; bases with no gene match: 2. The CDR3 contains 13 residues. Germline values: CDR1 GTSNPN, CDR2 SVGIG (reference sequence). The DNA of the CDR3 is TGTGCCTGGTCGGGACAGGTGAACACTGAAGCTTTCTTT. Translated, it gives CAWSGQVNTEAFF.

This clone occurred once. The V gene is TRBV5-4, the J gene TRBJ2-7, with D possibly matching TRBD2 (5 bases). Between the trimmed V and J ends, which lost 4 bases and 2 bases, there was a span of 16 bases. Germline V lookup: CDR1 SGHNT, CDR2 YYREEE (reference sequence). The CDR3 is 15 amino acids. The CDR3 loop reads CASSTDPSRAYEQYF. CDR3 nucleotides: TGTGCCAGCAGCACCGACCCCTCGAGGGCCTACGAGCAGTACTTC.

This rearrangement joins TRBV9 to TRBJ2-7; 8 bases fit TRBD1. The CDR3 loop spans 15 amino acids. V was clipped by 0 bases and J by 7 bases; unmatched bases: 9. CDR1 is SGDLS and CDR2 is YYNGEE in the germline V gene. The CDR3 loop reads CASSVEGQGRGEQYF. The DNA of the CDR3 is TGTGCCAGCAGCGTAGAAGGACAGGGACGAGGGGAGCAGTACTTC.

CDR3 nucleotides: TGTGCCAGCAGCTTTCCGGGGGGGGCAACTAATGAAAAACTGTTTTTT. Encoded protein: CASSFPGGATNEKLFF. The gene calls are TRBV7-6 and TRBJ1-4, with D possibly TRBD1 on 5 matching bases. The ends were cut back, 3 bases at V and 0 bases at J, with 11 bases in the middle. Germline V gene data show CDR1 as SGHVS and CDR2 as FNYEAQ. This CDR3 region has 16 residues.